This TCR beta chain comes out of a study of T-cell memory formation after mild COVID-19. The study's findings and limits: Memory from before infection featured some responding clones, which suggests cross-reactive memory joined.

Germline CDR1 reads SGHRS; CDR2 reads YFSETQ. The V segment lost 2 bases and the J segment 5 bases; nucleotides outside the gene matches: 8. The CDR3 is 15 amino acids. TCRdb processed the 5' RACE reads anew with MiXCR; each CDR3 protein has one entry. The data hold around 300,000 distinct CDR3 sequences, with approximately 14% observed a single time. A note on this clonotype: Antigen specificity is unknown.

The specimen sequenced was PBMCs or a T cell subset sorted from them (not recorded which). This receptor was taken from a man aged 18 to 29 who had mild COVID-19 (a few samples of this study predate the infection). Cell type and time point are not known. The V gene is TRBV5-1, the J gene TRBJ1-1; 8 bases are a match to TRBD1. This CDR3 reads CASSFFQGARTEAFF. DNA of the CDR3: TGCGCCAGCAGCTTTTTTCAGGGGGCTCGGACTGAAGCTTTCTTT. Supplemented by reference TRBV5-1 and TRBJ1-1, the full variable domain reads KAGVTQTPRYLIKTRGQQVTLSCSPISGHRSVSWYQQTPGQGLQFLFEYFSETQRNKGNFPGRFSGRQFSNSRSEMNVSTLELGDSALYLCASSFFQGARTEAFFGQGTRLTVV.